This T cell receptor beta chain was recovered during a study of T cell repertoires in cytomegalovirus infection. Across the whole study: In public TCR beta signatures, there were indications of both CMV infection and matching HLA type. Study observations and caveats: In two of eight donors, the top clonotype was HLA-C-restricted CMV-specific. People with CMV and the relevant HLA were identified by cumulative public TCR beta family frequency.

TCRdb used MiXCR to reprocess the reads, holding one entry per CDR3 protein. The table has approximately 490,000 distinct CDR3 sequences, about 10% seen once. CDR1 and CDR2 (germline): SGHVS, FNYEAQ. This CDR3 has 16 residues. J was trimmed by 4 bases and V by 5 bases; bases with no gene match: 9. Ten or more counts support this clonotype. Antigen specificity is unknown. Input material: PBMCs. The clonotype originates from a human donor in good health (CMV status not recorded). Some clones in this sample may be carry-over from other donors' samples. V usage is TRBV7-6 and J usage is TRBJ2-2; 8 nucleotides match TRBD1. CDR3 DNA sequence: TGTGCCAGCAGCCCCATTGGACAGGGAGGCACCGGGGAGCTGTTTTTT. It yields the protein CASSPIGQGGTGELFF.